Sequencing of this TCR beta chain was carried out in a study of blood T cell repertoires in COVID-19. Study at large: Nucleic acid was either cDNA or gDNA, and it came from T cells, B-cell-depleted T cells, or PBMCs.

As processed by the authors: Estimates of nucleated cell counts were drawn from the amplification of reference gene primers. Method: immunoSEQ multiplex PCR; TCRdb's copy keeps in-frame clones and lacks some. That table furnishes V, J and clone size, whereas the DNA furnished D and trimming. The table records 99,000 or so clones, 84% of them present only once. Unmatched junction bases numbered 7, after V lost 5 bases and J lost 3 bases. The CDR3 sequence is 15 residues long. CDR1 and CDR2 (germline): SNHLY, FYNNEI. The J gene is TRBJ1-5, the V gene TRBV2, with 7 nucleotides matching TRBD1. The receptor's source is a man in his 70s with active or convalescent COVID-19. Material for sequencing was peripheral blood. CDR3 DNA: TGTGCCAGCAGTCTGCTACAGGGGCTCAATCAGCCCCAGCATTTT. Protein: CASSLLQGLNQPQHF.